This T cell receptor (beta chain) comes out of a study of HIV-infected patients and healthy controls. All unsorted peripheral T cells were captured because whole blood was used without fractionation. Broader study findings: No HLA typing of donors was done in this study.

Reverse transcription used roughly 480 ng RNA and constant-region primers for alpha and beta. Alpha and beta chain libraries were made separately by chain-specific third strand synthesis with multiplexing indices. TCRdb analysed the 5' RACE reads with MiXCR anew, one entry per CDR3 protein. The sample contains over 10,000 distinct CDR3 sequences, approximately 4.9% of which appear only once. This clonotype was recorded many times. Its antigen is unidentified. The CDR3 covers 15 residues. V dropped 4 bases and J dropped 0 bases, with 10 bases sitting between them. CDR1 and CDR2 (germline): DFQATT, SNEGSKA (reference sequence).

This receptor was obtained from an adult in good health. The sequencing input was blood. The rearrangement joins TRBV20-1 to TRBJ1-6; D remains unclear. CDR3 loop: CSATDRSSYNSPLHF. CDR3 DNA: TGCAGTGCTACGGACCGGAGCTCCTATAATTCACCCCTCCACTTT.